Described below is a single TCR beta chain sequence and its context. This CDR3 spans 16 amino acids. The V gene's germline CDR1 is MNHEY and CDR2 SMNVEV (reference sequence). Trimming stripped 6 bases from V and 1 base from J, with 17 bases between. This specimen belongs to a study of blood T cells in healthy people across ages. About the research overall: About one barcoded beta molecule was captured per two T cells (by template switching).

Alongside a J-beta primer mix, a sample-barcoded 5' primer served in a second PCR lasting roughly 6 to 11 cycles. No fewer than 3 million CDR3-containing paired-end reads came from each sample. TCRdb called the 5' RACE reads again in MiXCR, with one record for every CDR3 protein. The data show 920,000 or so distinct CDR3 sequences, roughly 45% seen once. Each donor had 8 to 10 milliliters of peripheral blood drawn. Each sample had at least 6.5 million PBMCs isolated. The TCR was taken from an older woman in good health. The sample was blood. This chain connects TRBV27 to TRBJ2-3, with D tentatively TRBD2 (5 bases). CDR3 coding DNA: TGTGCCAGCAGCCGGACGGCGGAGGCCGGCACAGATACGCAGTATTTT. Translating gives CASSRTAEAGTDTQYF.